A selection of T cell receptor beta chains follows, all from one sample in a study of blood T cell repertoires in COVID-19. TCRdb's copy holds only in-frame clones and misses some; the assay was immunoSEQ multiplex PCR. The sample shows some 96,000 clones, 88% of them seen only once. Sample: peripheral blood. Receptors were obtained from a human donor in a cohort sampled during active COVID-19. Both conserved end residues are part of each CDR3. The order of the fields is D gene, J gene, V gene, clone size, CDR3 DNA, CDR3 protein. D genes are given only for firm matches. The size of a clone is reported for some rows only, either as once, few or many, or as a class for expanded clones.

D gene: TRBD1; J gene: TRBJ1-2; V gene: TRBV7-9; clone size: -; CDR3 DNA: TGTGCCAGCAGCCTCACTGGACAGGGGGACCATGGCTACACCTTC; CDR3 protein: CASSLTGQGDHGYTF
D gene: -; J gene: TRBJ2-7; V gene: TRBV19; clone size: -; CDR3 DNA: TGTGCCAGTGCCCTAGGGCCGACAGCCTACGAGCAGTACTTC; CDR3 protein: CASALGPTAYEQYF
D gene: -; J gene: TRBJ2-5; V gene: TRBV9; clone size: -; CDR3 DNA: TGTGCCAGCAGCGCCGGTGTGAGACTAGAGACCCAGTACTTC; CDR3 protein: CASSAGVRLETQYF
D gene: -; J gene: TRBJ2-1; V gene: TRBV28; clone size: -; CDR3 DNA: TGTGCCAGCAGCCCCACCTACAATGAGCAGTTCTTC; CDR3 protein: CASSPTYNEQFF
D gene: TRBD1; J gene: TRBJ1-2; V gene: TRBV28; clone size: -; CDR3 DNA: TGTGCCAGCAGGCCCCCGGGACAGGGTCTTTACTATGGCTACACCTTC; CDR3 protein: CASRPPGQGLYYGYTF
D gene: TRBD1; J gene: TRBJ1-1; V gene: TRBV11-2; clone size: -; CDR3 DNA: TGTGCCAGCAGCTTATGGGGGGACAGAGTTAACACTGAAGCTTTCTTT; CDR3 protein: CASSLWGDRVNTEAFF
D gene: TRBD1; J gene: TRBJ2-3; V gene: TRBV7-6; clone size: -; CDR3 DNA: TGTGCCAGCAGCTTAGGGGACAGGGAGTTCAATACGCAGTATTTT; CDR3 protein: CASSLGDREFNTQYF
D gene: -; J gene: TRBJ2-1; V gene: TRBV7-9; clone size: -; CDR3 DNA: TGTGCCAGCAGCCCCTCCGTGGGGAGCTCCTACAATGAGCAGTTCTTC; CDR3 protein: CASSPSVGSSYNEQFF
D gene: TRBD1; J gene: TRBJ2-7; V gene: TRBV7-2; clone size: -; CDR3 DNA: TGTGCCAGCAGCTTAGAAAGACAGGGACGTTACGAGCAGTACTTC; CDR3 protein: CASSLERQGRYEQYF
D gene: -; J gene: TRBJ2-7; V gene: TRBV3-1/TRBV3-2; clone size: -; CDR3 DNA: TGTGCCAGCAGCCCAGGGTCAGCTTACGAGCAGTACTTC; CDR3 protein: CASSPGSAYEQYF
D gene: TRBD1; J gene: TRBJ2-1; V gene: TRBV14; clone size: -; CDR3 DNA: TGTGCCAGCAACTCACGGACAGGCAACCTTTACAATGAGCAGTTCTTC; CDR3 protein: CASNSRTGNLYNEQFF
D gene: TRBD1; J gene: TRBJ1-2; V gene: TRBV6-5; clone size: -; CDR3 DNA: TGTGCCAGCAGTTACCTACAGGGGTCTTACGGCTACACCTTC; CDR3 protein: CASSYLQGSYGYTF
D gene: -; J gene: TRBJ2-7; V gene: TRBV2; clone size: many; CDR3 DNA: TGTGCCAGCAACGAACTCACAGTAAGGCAGTACTTC; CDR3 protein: CASNELTVRQYF
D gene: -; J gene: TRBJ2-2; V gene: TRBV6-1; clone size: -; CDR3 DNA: TGTGCCAGCAGTGAAGTAAACACCGGGGAGCTGTTTTTT; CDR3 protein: CASSEVNTGELFF
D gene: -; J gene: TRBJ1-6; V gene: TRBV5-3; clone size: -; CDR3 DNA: TGTGCCAGAAGCGATCGACAGATTAAGTATAATTCACCCCTCCACTTT; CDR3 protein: CARSDRQIKYNSPLHF
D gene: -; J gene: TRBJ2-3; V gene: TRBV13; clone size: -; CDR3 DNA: TGTGCCAGCAGCCCTTACACAGATACGCAGTATTTT; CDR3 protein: CASSPYTDTQYF
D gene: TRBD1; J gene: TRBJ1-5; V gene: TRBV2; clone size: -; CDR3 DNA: TGTGCCAGCAGGCCAGACAGGGTTGGCAATCAGCCCCAGCATTTT; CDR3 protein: CASRPDRVGNQPQHF
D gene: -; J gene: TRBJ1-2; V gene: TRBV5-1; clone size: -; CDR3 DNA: TGCGCCAGCAGCCCCGGGTCGACTAACTATGGCTACACCTTC; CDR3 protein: CASSPGSTNYGYTF
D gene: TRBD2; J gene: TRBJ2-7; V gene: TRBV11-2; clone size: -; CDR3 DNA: TGTGCCAGCAGCTTGGCGGGACTAGGCTCCTACGAGCAGTACTTC; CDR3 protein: CASSLAGLGSYEQYF
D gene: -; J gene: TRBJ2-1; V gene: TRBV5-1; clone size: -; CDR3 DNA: TGCGCCAGCAGTACCCCCTCTCGGGATGAGCAGTTCTTC; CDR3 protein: CASSTPSRDEQFF
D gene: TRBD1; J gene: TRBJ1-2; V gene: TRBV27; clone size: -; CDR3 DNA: TGTGCCAGCAGTCCGCGGACAGGGGGCGCGAGAAACTATGGCTACACCTTC; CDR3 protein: CASSPRTGGARNYGYTF
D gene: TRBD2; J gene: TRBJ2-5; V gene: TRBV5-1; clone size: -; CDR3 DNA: TGCGCCAGCAGCTTGGGTAGCGGGAGAGAGACCCAGTACTTC; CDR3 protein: CASSLGSGRETQYF
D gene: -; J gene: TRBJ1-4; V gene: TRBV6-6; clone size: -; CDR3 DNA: TGTGCCAGCAGTTACTTCAAGGGGGAAAAACTGTTTTTT; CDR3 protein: CASSYFKGEKLFF
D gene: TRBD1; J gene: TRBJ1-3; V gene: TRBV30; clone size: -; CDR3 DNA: TGTGCCTGGAGGCTACGACAGGGGCGCTCTGGAAACACCATATATTTT; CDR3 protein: CAWRLRQGRSGNTIYF
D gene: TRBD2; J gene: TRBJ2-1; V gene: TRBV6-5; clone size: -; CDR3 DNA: TGTGCCGGTAGCGGGATGGACGATGAGCAGTTCTTC; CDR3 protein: CAGSGMDDEQFF
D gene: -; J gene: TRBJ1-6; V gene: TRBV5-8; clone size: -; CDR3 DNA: TGTGCCAGCAGCTTGAGTTGGCAGGGCAGGGCACCCCTCCACTTT; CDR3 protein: CASSLSWQGRAPLHF
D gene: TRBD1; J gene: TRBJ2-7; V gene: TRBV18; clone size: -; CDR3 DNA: TGTGCCAGCTCACCGGTCGGGACAGGGGCTAACGAGCAGTACTTC; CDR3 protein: CASSPVGTGANEQYF
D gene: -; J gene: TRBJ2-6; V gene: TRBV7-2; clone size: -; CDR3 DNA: TGTGCCAGCAGCTTAGCAAGGGGATCTGGGGCCAACGTCCTGACTTTC; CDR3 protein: CASSLARGSGANVLTF
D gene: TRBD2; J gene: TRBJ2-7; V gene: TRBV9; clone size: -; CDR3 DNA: TGTGCCAGCAGCGTAGCGCCTAGCGGGAGTTACGAGCAGTACTTC; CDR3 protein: CASSVAPSGSYEQYF
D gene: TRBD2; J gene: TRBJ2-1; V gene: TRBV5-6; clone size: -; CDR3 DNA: TGTGCCAGCAGCTTGGCTGGCGGGGGCTACAATGAGCAGTTCTTC; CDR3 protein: CASSLAGGGYNEQFF
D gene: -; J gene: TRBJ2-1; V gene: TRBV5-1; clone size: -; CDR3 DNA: TGCGCCAGCAGCCCAGGGACTCCCGGGGCTGAGCAGTTCTTC; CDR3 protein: CASSPGTPGAEQFF
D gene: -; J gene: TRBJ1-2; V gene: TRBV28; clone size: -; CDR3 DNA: TGTGCCAGCTTCGACATGCCCTATGGCTACACCTTC; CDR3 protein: CASFDMPYGYTF
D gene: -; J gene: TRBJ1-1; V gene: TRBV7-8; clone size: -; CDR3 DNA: TGTGCCAGCAGCAAAGCGGAGGGAGAAGCTTTCTTT; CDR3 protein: CASSKAEGEAFF
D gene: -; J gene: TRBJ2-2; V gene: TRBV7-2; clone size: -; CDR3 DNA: TGTGCCAGCAGCATACAGGCCTCCACCGGGGAGCTGTTTTTT; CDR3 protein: CASSIQASTGELFF
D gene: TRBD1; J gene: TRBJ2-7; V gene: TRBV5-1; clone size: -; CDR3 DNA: TGCGCCAGCAGATCACGGCCTTGGGACAGGCCCGATTCTACAGTTGGTGAGCAGTACTTC; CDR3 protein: CASRSRPWDRPDSTVGEQYF
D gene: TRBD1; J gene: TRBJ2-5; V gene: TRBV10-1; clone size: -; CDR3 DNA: TGCGCCAGCGGAACCGAAACAGGGGGCAGGGAGACCCAGTACTTC; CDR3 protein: CASGTETGGRETQYF
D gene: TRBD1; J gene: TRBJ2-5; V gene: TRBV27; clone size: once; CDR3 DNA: TGTGCCAGCAGGTCGGACAGGGGGATCCGGGAGACCCAGTACTTC; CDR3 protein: CASRSDRGIRETQYF
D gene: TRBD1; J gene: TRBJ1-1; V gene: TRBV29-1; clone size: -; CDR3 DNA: TGCAGCGCTGACGACAGGGGTTTAGCTTTCTTT; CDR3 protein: CSADDRGLAFF
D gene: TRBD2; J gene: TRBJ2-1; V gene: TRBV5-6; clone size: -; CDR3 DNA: TGTGCCAGCACCCATGGACTAGCGGATTACAATGAGCAGTTCTTC; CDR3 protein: CASTHGLADYNEQFF
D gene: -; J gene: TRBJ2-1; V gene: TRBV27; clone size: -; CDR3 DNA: TGTGCCAGCAGACGAGACCCAGGGAACCCTCGACACAATGAGCAGTTCTTC; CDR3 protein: CASRRDPGNPRHNEQFF